The 26 T cell receptor beta chains below all came from one sample that was sequenced in a study of PD-L1 blockade in urothelial cancer. Profiling relied on immunoSEQ multiplex PCR, and the TCRdb table lists in-frame clones only, not all of them. The table includes 38,000 or so clones, more than 70% detected once. This sample comprised PBMCs, obtained around atezolizumab (anti-PD-L1) treatment. These receptors were collected from a man aged 55 to 70 with urothelial cancer.

The chain couples TRBV29-1 to TRBJ2-1; 7 positions agree with TRBD1. CDR3 length: 11 residues. Germline V gene data show CDR1 as SQVTM and CDR2 as ANQGSEA. The J segment lost 14 bases and the V segment lost 6 bases, leaving 10 bases of the junction unmatched. CDR3 nucleotide sequence: TGCAGCGTCCCCCAGGGGGAAATAAAGTTCTTC. Encoded protein: CSVPQGEIKFF.

The gene calls are TRBV30 and TRBJ1-1, with 8 bases lining up with TRBD1. V trimming: 2 bases; J trimming: 1 base; junction bases outside the gene matches: 3. Germline CDR1 GTSNPN, CDR2 SVGIG (reference sequence). The CDR3 loop spans 14 amino acids. The CDR3 loop reads CAWSIGTGNTEAFF. The CDR3 DNA follows: TGTGCCTGGAGTATCGGGACAGGGAACACTGAAGCTTTCTTT.

This chain links TRBV10-3 with TRBJ2-3, with TRBD2 matching over 8 bases. The length of the CDR3 is 15 residues. Germline V CDR1 and CDR2: ENHRY, SYGVKD. Trimming cost V 0 bases and J 1 base; bases outside gene matches: 0. CDR3 protein: CAISESSGGTDTQYF. The CDR3 DNA follows: TGTGCCATCAGTGAGTCTAGCGGGGGCACAGATACGCAGTATTTT.

The V call is TRBV5-6, the J call TRBJ1-2, with D maybe TRBD1 (5 bases). Germline V gene sequence: CDR1 SGHDT, CDR2 YYEEEE. This CDR3 has 16 amino acids. V was cut by 1 base and J by 2 bases, with 15 bases left in between. The CDR3 DNA reads TGTGCCAGCAGCTTGCCCGGATTTCGGGGGAACTATGGCTACACCTTC. Encoded protein: CASSLPGFRGNYGYTF. Based on the CDR3 plus reference TRBV5-6 and TRBJ1-2, the full variable domain is DAGVTQSPTHLIKTRGQQVTLRCSPKSGHDTVSWYQQALGQGPQFIFQYYEEEERQRGNFPDRFSGHQFPNYSSELNVNALLLGDSALYLCASSLPGFRGNYGYTFGSGTRLTVV.

This clone showed up just once. The J gene is TRBJ2-5, the V gene TRBV5-5; the D is unclear. The CDR3 runs 14 residues. Trimming shortened V by 1 base and J by 3 bases, and 10 bases separated the two germline ends. Germline V gives CDR1 SGHKS, CDR2 YYEKEE (reference sequence). CDR3 DNA: TGTGCCAGCAGCTTGTGGTTAAGAGAAGAGACCCAGTACTTC. The encoded protein is CASSLWLREETQYF.

The genes are TRBV28 and TRBJ2-7; D unresolved. In germline, CDR1 is MDHEN, CDR2 SYDVKM. Trimming pared 3 bases from V and 3 bases from J, leaving 12 bases between. CDR3 length: 14 residues. CDR3 protein: CASSFGQVVYEQYF. Written as DNA, the CDR3 is TGTGCCAGCAGTTTTGGGCAGGTGGTCTACGAGCAGTACTTC. Variable domain in full (rest from reference TRBV28 and TRBJ2-7): DVKVTQSSRYLVKRTGEKVFLECVQDMDHENMFWYRQDPGLGLRLIYFSYDVKMKEKGDIPEGYSVSREKKERFSLILESASTNQTSMYLCASSFGQVVYEQYFGPGTRLTVT.

Turning to this clone: This sample includes further DNA sequences coding for the same CDR3. The chain employs TRBV6-1 and TRBJ2-3; 9 bases fit TRBD2. The V segment lost 8 bases and the J segment 1 base; nucleotides outside the gene matches: 4. From germline, CDR1 is MNHNS and CDR2 SASEGT. The CDR3 extends over 14 amino acids. In nucleotides, the CDR3 is TGTGCCAGCTCCTTAGCGGGAGGCACAGATACGCAGTATTTT. Amino acid sequence: CASSLAGGTDTQYF.

This chain links TRBV2 with TRBJ2-5; TRBD1 matches 8 bases. After removal of 7 bases from V and 3 bases from J, the junction contained 7 bases not matched to a gene. The CDR3 has 14 amino acids. Germline V gives CDR1 SNHLY, CDR2 FYNNEI. CDR3 sequence reads: CASKQDREKETQYF. CDR3 coding DNA: TGTGCCAGCAAGCAGGACAGGGAAAAAGAGACCCAGTACTTC.

The V gene is TRBV10-1, the J gene TRBJ2-2; TRBD1 matches 10 bases. Trimming took 10 bases from V and 6 from J; bases not matched to a gene: 5. Germline values: CDR1 WNHNN, CDR2 SYGVQD (reference sequence). The CDR3 contains 13 residues. The chain's CDR3 is CATNGQGAGELFF. The CDR3, as DNA: TGCGCCACCAATGGACAGGGGGCCGGGGAGCTGTTTTTT.

The chain uses TRBV7-9 and TRBJ2-2; the D gene is possibly TRBD1 (5 bases). Trimming pared 1 base from V and 1 base from J, leaving 10 bases between. Germline V lookup: CDR1 SEHNR, CDR2 FQNEAQ (reference sequence). CDR3 length: 16 residues. The chain's CDR3 is CASSLGGSGNTGELFF. CDR3 DNA: TGTGCCAGCAGCTTAGGGGGCTCCGGGAACACCGGGGAGCTGTTTTTT.

This CDR3 reads CSALRGGEQFF. DNA of the CDR3: TGCAGTGCGTTGAGAGGGGGTGAGCAGTTCTTC. The chain uses TRBV20-1 and TRBJ2-1, with a possible D match to TRBD1 (6 bases). Trimming removed 6 bases at V and 9 bases at J, with 12 bases between. This CDR3 spans 11 amino acids. CDR1 is DFQATT and CDR2 is SNEGSKA in the germline V gene (reference sequence).

V is TRBV5-6 and J is TRBJ2-7; tentative D call: TRBD2 (6 bases). CDR3 length equals 14 residues. Trimming cost V 0 bases and J 2 bases, with 9 bases left between them. CDR1 is SGHDT, CDR2 YYEEEE, per germline. The CDR3 sequence: CASSLAGGTYEQYF. The DNA of the CDR3 is TGTGCCAGCAGCTTGGCCGGGGGAACCTACGAGCAGTACTTC.

The gene calls are TRBV15 and TRBJ2-7; possible D gene TRBD2, 5 bases. The CDR3 spans 15 residues. Trimming took 9 bases from V and 0 from J, leaving 18 bases between them. Germline lookup yields CDR1 LNHNV and CDR2 YYDKDF (reference sequence). The chain's CDR3 is CATKPRGGGSYEQYF. The CDR3 DNA reads TGTGCCACGAAACCAAGAGGCGGAGGCTCCTACGAGCAGTACTTC.

This clone occurred once. The chain carries TRBV6-1 and TRBJ2-7, with D possibly being TRBD1 (5 bases). The germline CDR1 and CDR2 sequences are MNHNS and SASEGT. Between the trimmed V and J ends, which lost 6 bases and 4 bases, there was a span of 10 bases. The CDR3 is made up of 12 amino acids. The CDR3 DNA is TGTGCCAGCAGCCCCCAGGGTTACGAGCAGTACTTC. This sequence encodes CASSPQGYEQYF.

Written as DNA, the CDR3 is TGTGCCAGCAGCCCGCAGGTCTCACCCCGGGGCACTGAAGCTTTCTTT. Its protein is CASSPQVSPRGTEAFF. J is TRBJ1-1 and V is TRBV7-2; D remains ambiguous. The CDR3 sequence is 16 residues long. Trimming stripped 5 bases from V and 4 bases from J, with 20 bases between. Germline CDR1 reads SGHTA; CDR2 reads FQGNSA.

The chain recombines TRBV2 with TRBJ2-5; 9 nucleotides line up with TRBD1. Germline CDR1 and CDR2: SNHLY and FYNNEI. Trimming took 6 bases from V and 4 from J; bases not matched to a gene: 6. The CDR3 length is 14 residues. The CDR3 reads CASSEQGAGETQYF. The CDR3 bases are TGTGCCAGCAGCGAACAGGGGGCGGGAGAGACCCAGTACTTC.

The gene calls are TRBV28 and TRBJ1-2; 12 positions match TRBD1. The CDR3 contains 17 residues. Germline V CDR1 and CDR2: MDHEN, SYDVKM. V gave up 4 bases and J gave up 1 base; unmatched junction bases: 7. CDR3 protein: CASSSGTGGPINYGYTF. The DNA for the CDR3 is TGTGCCAGCAGTTCCGGGACAGGGGGCCCTATTAACTATGGCTACACCTTC.

The rearrangement joins TRBV27 to TRBJ1-1; D may be TRBD1 (6 bases). V was shortened by 7 bases and J by 6 bases, with 18 bases between the two germline ends. This CDR3 is built from 14 residues. The germline V gene encodes CDR1 MNHEY and CDR2 SMNVEV (reference sequence). The chain's CDR3 is CASNQYRDSPEAFF. CDR3 nucleotides: TGTGCCAGCAACCAATACAGGGATAGCCCTGAAGCTTTCTTT.

The V and J genes are TRBV15 and TRBJ1-4, with a tentative D call TRBD1 (5 bases). CDR3 size: 15 residues. In germline, CDR1 is LNHNV, CDR2 YYDKDF (reference sequence). Trimming cost V 3 bases and J 6 bases, with 14 bases left between them. The CDR3, as DNA: TGTGCCACCAGCAGGTTTTTTACAGGCGATGAAAAACTGTTTTTT. Translation gives CATSRFFTGDEKLFF.

CDR3 sequence: CASSSLDRKTNGYTF. In nucleotides, the CDR3 is TGTGCCAGCAGTTCTCTAGACAGGAAGACGAATGGCTACACCTTC. The chain joins TRBV28 to TRBJ1-2; possible D gene TRBD1, 6 bases. Trimming removed 4 bases from V and 6 bases from J, with 18 bases in between. The CDR3 is 15 amino acids. The germline gives CDR1 MDHEN, CDR2 SYDVKM.

The chain employs TRBV9 and TRBJ2-7; no firm D call. The CDR3 consists of 12 residues. V was shortened by 0 bases and J by 6 bases, with 7 bases between the two germline ends. The germline V gene has CDR1 SGDLS and CDR2 YYNGEE. CDR3 sequence: CASSVETGEQYF. CDR3 in DNA: TGTGCCAGCAGCGTAGAAACCGGCGAGCAGTACTTC.

The V gene is TRBV5-1, the J gene TRBJ2-7, with TRBD2 matching 13 bases. This CDR3 is 14 amino acids long. The germline gives CDR1 SGHRS, CDR2 YFSETQ. J gave up 6 bases and V 6 bases, and 6 bases lay outside the gene matches. The CDR3 DNA sequence: TGCGCCAGCAAACTAGCGGGGGGGCCAGGCGAGCAGTACTTC. Translating gives CASKLAGGPGEQYF.

The CDR3 spells CASSVVVTSGGDEQYF. The CDR3 DNA reads as TGTGCCAGCAGCGTAGTGGTGACTAGCGGGGGGGACGAGCAGTACTTC. V is TRBV9 and J is TRBJ2-7, with 14 bases identical to TRBD2. The germline CDR1 and CDR2 sequences are SGDLS and YYNGEE. After removal of 0 bases from V and 5 bases from J, the junction contained 4 bases not matched to a gene. This CDR3 has 16 residues.

This chain joins TRBV30 and TRBJ2-7; 10 bases align to TRBD2. Germline CDR1 is GTSNPN and CDR2 is SVGIG (reference sequence). This CDR3 contains 14 residues. Trimming removed 0 bases from V and 4 bases from J; junction bases left unmatched: 3. CDR3 coding DNA: TGTGCCTGGAGTGTGGCTAGCGGGAGATACGAGCAGTACTTC. It encodes CAWSVASGRYEQYF.

The chain is built from TRBV9 and TRBJ2-5; 8 bases match TRBD1. This CDR3 has 14 residues. The junction had 0 bases not matched to a gene; V was cut back by 0 bases and J by 2 bases. Germline V gene sequence: CDR1 SGDLS, CDR2 YYNGEE. The CDR3 region is CASSVDRGQETQYF. CDR3 coding DNA: TGTGCCAGCAGCGTAGACAGGGGGCAAGAGACCCAGTACTTC.

The genes are TRBV12-2 and TRBJ1-2; TRBD1 is the table's D call and was not checked against the DNA. TRBV12-2 is listed as a pseudogene. The CDR3 has 18 residues. Here the CDR3 reads CASRLGAQTGGFDYGYTF. The CDR3, as DNA: TGTGCAAGTCGCTTAGGGGCCCAGACAGGGGGCTTCGACTATGGCTACACCTTC.